The rows below give T cell receptor beta chains drawn from one sample of a study of preoperative IRX-2 immunotherapy in early breast cancer. Sequencing was performed with immunoSEQ multiplex PCR; in TCRdb, only in-frame clones are kept and a portion is missing. Counted here are 20,000 to 30,000 clones, approximately 81% occurring once; the ten biggest clones make up under 8%. The sequencing used lymph node tissue, collected after IRX-2 immunotherapy. These receptors were obtained from a human donor with breast cancer. CDR3s include the opening cysteine and the closing phenylalanine or tryptophan. Fields, in order: clone size, V gene, J gene, D gene, CDR3 DNA, CDR3 protein. A D gene is named only where the DNA matches it firmly. Some rows mark clone size as missing; the rest say once, few, many or name a class of expanded clone.

abundance: few; v_gene: TRBV28; j_gene: TRBJ2-7; d_gene: .; CDR3nt: TGTGCCAGCCTTAAGGGGCTTAGGGTGGGTTACGAGCAGTACTTC; CDR3aa: CASLKGLRVGYEQYF
abundance: .; v_gene: TRBV11-3; j_gene: TRBJ2-1; d_gene: .; CDR3nt: TGTGCCAGCAGCTTCTGGATGGGCGCCAATGAGCAGTTCTTC; CDR3aa: CASSFWMGANEQFF
abundance: medium-sized; v_gene: TRBV28; j_gene: TRBJ1-1; d_gene: TRBD1; CDR3nt: TGTGCCAGCACGCGGGACAGGGTCACTGAAGCTTTCTTT; CDR3aa: CASTRDRVTEAFF
abundance: .; v_gene: TRBV12-1; j_gene: TRBJ2-5; d_gene: .; CDR3nt: TGTGCCAGCAGCTCATTCGCAGGGTTAGAGACCCAGTACTTC; CDR3aa: CASSSFAGLETQYF
abundance: .; v_gene: TRBV9; j_gene: TRBJ2-7; d_gene: .; CDR3nt: TGTGCCAGCAGCGCCCGTTGGCAGTCCTACGAGCAGTACTTC; CDR3aa: CASSARWQSYEQYF
abundance: .; v_gene: TRBV7-4; j_gene: TRBJ1-2; d_gene: .; CDR3nt: TGTGCCATCAAGACCCAGGATCACTATGGCTACACCTTC; CDR3aa: CAIKTQDHYGYTF
abundance: once; v_gene: TRBV6-7; j_gene: TRBJ1-1; d_gene: TRBD1; CDR3nt: TGTGCCAGCGGGGACAGGGTTAAAGGGACTGAAGCTTTCTTT; CDR3aa: CASGDRVKGTEAFF
abundance: .; v_gene: TRBV6-7; j_gene: TRBJ1-1; d_gene: .; CDR3nt: TGTGCCAGCAGTCTACAGGATTACACTGAAGCTTTCTTT; CDR3aa: CASSLQDYTEAFF
abundance: .; v_gene: TRBV15; j_gene: TRBJ2-7; d_gene: .; CDR3nt: TGTGCCACCAGCCCTTCTGGGGGGCTCCGGGAGCAGTACTTC; CDR3aa: CATSPSGGLREQYF
abundance: once; v_gene: TRBV1; j_gene: TRBJ1-1; d_gene: .; CDR3nt: TGCGCCAGCAGCCCTCCTGACAGGGGGAACACTGAAGCTTTCTTT; CDR3aa: CASSPPDRGNTEAFF
abundance: .; v_gene: TRBV7-6; j_gene: TRBJ1-1; d_gene: .; CDR3nt: TGTGCCAGCAGCTTCCTTACGGGGGGCAGAGGGTTTATGAACACTGAAGCTTTCTTT; CDR3aa: CASSFLTGGRGFMNTEAFF
abundance: once; v_gene: TRBV18; j_gene: TRBJ2-3; d_gene: .; CDR3nt: TGTGCCAGCTCACCGGACCACACAGATACGCAGTATTTT; CDR3aa: CASSPDHTDTQYF
abundance: .; v_gene: TRBV6-8; j_gene: TRBJ2-5; d_gene: .; CDR3nt: TGTGCCAGCAGTTACGGGGAATGGGGGACCCAGTACTTC; CDR3aa: CASSYGEWGTQYF
abundance: .; v_gene: TRBV6-8; j_gene: TRBJ1-4; d_gene: .; CDR3nt: TGTGCCAGCAGAAGGAAGGGGATGGGAACTAATGAAAAACTGTTTTTT; CDR3aa: CASRRKGMGTNEKLFF
abundance: .; v_gene: TRBV19; j_gene: TRBJ1-2; d_gene: TRBD1; CDR3nt: TGTGCCAGTAGCGACAGGGGCCCCTATGGCTACACCTTC; CDR3aa: CASSDRGPYGYTF
abundance: .; v_gene: TRBV6-8; j_gene: TRBJ2-2; d_gene: TRBD1; CDR3nt: TGTGCCAGCACCAGGACAGGGGGCACCGGGGAGCTGTTTTTT; CDR3aa: CASTRTGGTGELFF
abundance: .; v_gene: TRBV18; j_gene: TRBJ2-1; d_gene: .; CDR3nt: TGTGCCAGCTCACCAGTTTTGAACAATAATGAGCAGTTCTTC; CDR3aa: CASSPVLNNNEQFF
abundance: .; v_gene: TRBV7-7; j_gene: TRBJ2-1; d_gene: TRBD2; CDR3nt: TGTGCCAGCAGCTTATCTAGCGGGGCCACCTACAATGAGCAGTTCTTC; CDR3aa: CASSLSSGATYNEQFF
abundance: .; v_gene: TRBV6-7; j_gene: TRBJ1-2; d_gene: .; CDR3nt: TGTGCCAGCAGTTACTCGCCCTGTCCCTCGAGTGGCTACACCTTC; CDR3aa: CASSYSPCPSSGYTF
abundance: .; v_gene: TRBV23-1; j_gene: TRBJ1-2; d_gene: .; CDR3nt: TGCGCCAGCAGCCAAGATCGGGGGACGGACTATGGCTACACCTTC; CDR3aa: CASSQDRGTDYGYTF
abundance: .; v_gene: TRBV6-8; j_gene: TRBJ1-5; d_gene: .; CDR3nt: TGTGCCAGCACAGGCAGGGGCAATCAGCCCCAGCATTTT; CDR3aa: CASTGRGNQPQHF
abundance: few; v_gene: TRBV15; j_gene: TRBJ2-1; d_gene: .; CDR3nt: TGTGCCACCAGCAGCGACCTGAGCTCCTACAATGAGCAGTTCTTC; CDR3aa: CATSSDLSSYNEQFF
abundance: .; v_gene: TRBV29-1; j_gene: TRBJ1-3; d_gene: .; CDR3nt: TGCAGCGTTGAGGGTACCGGAAACACCATATATTTT; CDR3aa: CSVEGTGNTIYF
abundance: .; v_gene: TRBV30; j_gene: TRBJ2-1; d_gene: .; CDR3nt: TGTGCCTGGAGCCCGGGCCTACGCGATGAGCAGTTCTTC; CDR3aa: CAWSPGLRDEQFF
abundance: medium-sized; v_gene: TRBV11-3; j_gene: TRBJ1-1; d_gene: TRBD1; CDR3nt: TGTGCCAGCAGCTTAGGTGGGACAGGAAGGTTGGGCACTGAAGCTTTCTTT; CDR3aa: CASSLGGTGRLGTEAFF
abundance: once; v_gene: TRBV12-5; j_gene: TRBJ2-1; d_gene: TRBD2; CDR3nt: TGTGCTAGTGGTTTAGCCGGACTAGCGGTCTACAATGAGCAGTTCTTC; CDR3aa: CASGLAGLAVYNEQFF
abundance: .; v_gene: TRBV30; j_gene: TRBJ2-5; d_gene: TRBD2; CDR3nt: TGTGCCTGGAGTCCGGGACTAGCTTCGGAGACCCAGTACTTC; CDR3aa: CAWSPGLASETQYF
abundance: .; v_gene: TRBV30; j_gene: TRBJ2-7; d_gene: TRBD1; CDR3nt: TGTGCCTGGAGTGTAGTGACAGGGGGGAAACACGAGCAGTACTTC; CDR3aa: CAWSVVTGGKHEQYF
abundance: .; v_gene: TRBV28; j_gene: TRBJ2-2; d_gene: .; CDR3nt: TGTGCCAGCAGTGCAACAGGGAGGGGGGAGCTGTTTTTT; CDR3aa: CASSATGRGELFF
abundance: .; v_gene: TRBV11-3; j_gene: TRBJ1-1; d_gene: .; CDR3nt: TGTGCCAGCAGCCAGAGCATCCCAGTCTACACTGAAGCTTTCTTT; CDR3aa: CASSQSIPVYTEAFF
abundance: once; v_gene: TRBV7-5; j_gene: TRBJ2-3; d_gene: .; CDR3nt: TGTGCCAGCAGCTTGGGGGACGTATCTAGCACAGATACGCAGTATTTT; CDR3aa: CASSLGDVSSTDTQYF
abundance: .; v_gene: TRBV2; j_gene: TRBJ1-2; d_gene: TRBD1; CDR3nt: TGTGCCAGCAGTTCACCTGAAAACCAGGGGGCCGGCCGGGGCTATGGCTACACCTTC; CDR3aa: CASSSPENQGAGRGYGYTF
abundance: .; v_gene: TRBV11-3; j_gene: TRBJ2-7; d_gene: .; CDR3nt: TGTGCCAGCAGCTTATCGGAACGGAAGCAGTACGAGCAGTACTTC; CDR3aa: CASSLSERKQYEQYF
abundance: .; v_gene: TRBV6-8; j_gene: TRBJ2-1; d_gene: TRBD1; CDR3nt: TGTGCCAGCAGTCCCGGGACAGGGAGGTTAAGGGCCTACAATGAGCAGTTCTTC; CDR3aa: CASSPGTGRLRAYNEQFF
abundance: .; v_gene: TRBV11-3; j_gene: TRBJ1-2; d_gene: .; CDR3nt: TGTGCCAGCAGCCCATCCCACGGGCTCCAAAACCTTTATGGCTACACCTTC; CDR3aa: CASSPSHGLQNLYGYTF
abundance: few; v_gene: TRBV11-3; j_gene: TRBJ2-1; d_gene: .; CDR3nt: TGTGCCAGCAGCTGGGACGGGTTAGGTTTGAATGAGCAGTTCTTC; CDR3aa: CASSWDGLGLNEQFF
abundance: .; v_gene: TRBV6-8; j_gene: TRBJ2-7; d_gene: .; CDR3nt: TGTGCCAGCAGTTACCCGGTATTGGTAGCGGCTTCCTACGAGCAGTACTTC; CDR3aa: CASSYPVLVAASYEQYF
abundance: few; v_gene: TRBV18; j_gene: TRBJ1-2; d_gene: .; CDR3nt: TGTGCCAGCTCCCTACAGGTGCTTATAGGGCCTATCTATGGCTACACCTTC; CDR3aa: CASSLQVLIGPIYGYTF
abundance: .; v_gene: TRBV30; j_gene: TRBJ2-5; d_gene: TRBD2; CDR3nt: TGTGCCTGGAGTGTTGCGACTAGCGGGAGGGAGACCCAGTACTTC; CDR3aa: CAWSVATSGRETQYF
abundance: .; v_gene: TRBV15; j_gene: TRBJ1-1; d_gene: .; CDR3nt: TGTGCCACCAGCAGAGCTGATTGGTCCACTGAAGCTTTCTTT; CDR3aa: CATSRADWSTEAFF
abundance: .; v_gene: TRBV11-3; j_gene: TRBJ1-2; d_gene: .; CDR3nt: TGTGCCAGCAGCGGAGCGAGCGGGCAAGGAGGCTACACCTTC; CDR3aa: CASSGASGQGGYTF
abundance: .; v_gene: TRBV19; j_gene: TRBJ1-1; d_gene: .; CDR3nt: TGTGCCAGTAGTATCGATAGGGCCCGAGGGTTCGGCACTGAAGCTTTCTTT; CDR3aa: CASSIDRARGFGTEAFF
abundance: .; v_gene: TRBV11-3; j_gene: TRBJ2-1; d_gene: .; CDR3nt: TGTGCCAGCAGCTTTGGCATGCTAGGAGATGAGCAGTTCTTC; CDR3aa: CASSFGMLGDEQFF
abundance: .; v_gene: TRBV10-1; j_gene: TRBJ1-1; d_gene: TRBD1; CDR3nt: TGCGCCAGCAGTGACGCCGGGACAGGGAACACTGAAGCTTTCTTT; CDR3aa: CASSDAGTGNTEAFF
abundance: .; v_gene: TRBV23-1; j_gene: TRBJ2-6; d_gene: TRBD1; CDR3nt: TGCGCCAGCAGCCAAGGGGCCAGGGGGTCCGGGGCCAACGTCCTGACTTTC; CDR3aa: CASSQGARGSGANVLTF
abundance: .; v_gene: TRBV11-1; j_gene: TRBJ2-2; d_gene: TRBD2; CDR3nt: TGTGCCAGCAGCCCCCAAGCGGGGACGAACACCGGGGAGCTGTTTTTT; CDR3aa: CASSPQAGTNTGELFF
abundance: .; v_gene: TRBV7-7; j_gene: TRBJ2-3; d_gene: .; CDR3nt: TGTGCCAGCAGCTTAGGCTGGGTAAGCTACTCTAGCACAGATACGCAGTATTTT; CDR3aa: CASSLGWVSYSSTDTQYF
abundance: .; v_gene: TRBV25-1; j_gene: TRBJ1-1; d_gene: .; CDR3nt: TGTGCCAGCAGTGACCAAAGCGATAACACTGAAGCTTTCTTT; CDR3aa: CASSDQSDNTEAFF